This T cell receptor beta chain appears in the sequencing data of a study of OX40 agonist ivuxolimab in advanced cancers. The CDR3 has 15 residues. CDR1 MDHEN and CDR2 SYDVKM come from the germline V gene. Deletions cut 6 bases from V and 5 bases from J, with 17 bases between. TCRdb's copy holds only in-frame clones and misses some; the assay was immunoSEQ multiplex PCR. This table holds some 45,000 clones, approximately 86% found once. The TCR was taken from an adult with an advanced solid tumor such as melanoma, head and neck, liver or kidney cancer. The chain has TRBV28 and TRBJ2-1, with D possibly matching TRBD1 (6 bases). Sequences were derived from CD4+ or CD8+ T cells sorted from blood, sampled in a trial of the OX40 agonist ivuxolimab. The CDR3 sequence is CASRGTGTLNNEQFF. Here the CDR3 DNA reads TGTGCCAGCAGGGGTACCGGGACACTGAACAATGAGCAGTTCTTC.